The text below deals with one T cell receptor beta chain. Its target is unknown. Triplicate sorts, approximately 300,000 cells apiece, were made for each CD8+ T cell subset. Cells that were CD45RO-CCR7+CD27+CD95- constituted naive CD8+ T cells. This specimen belongs to a study of CXCR3-negative and CXCR3-positive naive CD8 T cells. Study-wide results and limits: Memory CD8+ cells had much lower diversity, and both naive subsets had comparably high diversity. Naive CXCR3-positive cells had TRB CDR3s more hydrophobic than those of CXCR3-negative naive cells.

Through 5' RACE with UMI labels, the TRB cDNA libraries were prepared. Using the 5' RACE reads, TCRdb records one entry per CDR3 protein without DNA. In total, the table holds approximately 88,000 distinct CDR3 sequences. This CDR3 spans 14 amino acids. CDR1 is DFQATT, CDR2 SNEGSKA, per germline (reference sequence). The sequenced sample consisted of naive CXCR3- CD8+ T cells from blood. Subset meaning: CD45RO-CCR7+CD27+CD95- naive CD8+ T cells lacking CXCR3 (TNR3-). The sequence derives from a human donor in good health. Some clones in this sample may be carry-over from other donors' samples. This rearrangement joins TRBV20-1 to TRBJ2-7; there is no DNA to check the TCRdb D call of TRBD2. The CDR3 loop reads CSARSTSEWYEQYF.